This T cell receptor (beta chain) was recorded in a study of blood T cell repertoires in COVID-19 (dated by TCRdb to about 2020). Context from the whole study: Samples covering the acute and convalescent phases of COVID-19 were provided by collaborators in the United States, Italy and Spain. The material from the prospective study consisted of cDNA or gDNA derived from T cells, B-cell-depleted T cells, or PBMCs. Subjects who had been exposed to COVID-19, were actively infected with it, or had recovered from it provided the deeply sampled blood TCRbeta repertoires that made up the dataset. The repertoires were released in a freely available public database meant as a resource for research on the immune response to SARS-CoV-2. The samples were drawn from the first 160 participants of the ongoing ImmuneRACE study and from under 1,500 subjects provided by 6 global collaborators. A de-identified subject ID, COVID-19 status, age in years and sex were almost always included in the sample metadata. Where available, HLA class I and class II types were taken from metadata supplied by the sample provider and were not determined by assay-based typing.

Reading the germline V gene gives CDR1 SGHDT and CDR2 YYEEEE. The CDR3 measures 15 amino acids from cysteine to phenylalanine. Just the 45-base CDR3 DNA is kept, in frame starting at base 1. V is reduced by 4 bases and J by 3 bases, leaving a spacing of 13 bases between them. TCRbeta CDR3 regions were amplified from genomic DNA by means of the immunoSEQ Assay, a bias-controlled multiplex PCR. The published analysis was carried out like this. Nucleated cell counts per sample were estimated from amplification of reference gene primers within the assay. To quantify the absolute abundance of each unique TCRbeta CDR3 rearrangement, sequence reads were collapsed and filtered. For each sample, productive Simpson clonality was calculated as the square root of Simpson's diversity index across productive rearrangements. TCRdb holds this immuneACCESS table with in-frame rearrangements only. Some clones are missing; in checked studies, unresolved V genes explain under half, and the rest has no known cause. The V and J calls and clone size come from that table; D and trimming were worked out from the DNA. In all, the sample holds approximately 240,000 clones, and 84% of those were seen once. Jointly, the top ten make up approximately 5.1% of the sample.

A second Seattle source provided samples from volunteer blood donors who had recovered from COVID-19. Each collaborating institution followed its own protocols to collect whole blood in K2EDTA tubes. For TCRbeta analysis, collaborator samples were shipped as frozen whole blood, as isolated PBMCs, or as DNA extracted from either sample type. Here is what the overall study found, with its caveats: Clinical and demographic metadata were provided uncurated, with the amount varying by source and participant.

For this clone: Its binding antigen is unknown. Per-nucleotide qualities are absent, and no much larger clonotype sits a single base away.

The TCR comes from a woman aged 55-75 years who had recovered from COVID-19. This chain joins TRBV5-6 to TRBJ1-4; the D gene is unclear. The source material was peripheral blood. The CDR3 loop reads CASSSVRWANEKLFF. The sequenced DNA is TGTGCCAGCAGCAGCGTTCGGTGGGCTAATGAAAAACTGTTTTTT.